The clone carrying this T cell receptor (beta chain) was counted ten times or more. Its antigen is undetermined. The CDR3 spans 13 residues. V was pared by 6 bases and J by 8 bases, with 16 bases between. CDR1 and CDR2 (germline): SGHTA, FQGNSA. The data were taken from a study of T cell repertoires in cytomegalovirus infection. In the study overall: As its CMV epitopes, the study selected recently identified HLA-C-restricted and well-studied HLA-B-restricted targets. Matching HLA type and CMV infection were both indicated by public TCR beta signatures.

TCRdb redid the calling of the reads with MiXCR, one entry per CDR3 protein. Of some 43,000 distinct CDR3 sequences listed, 20% to 25% were seen once; the top ten hold roughly 90%. The study's findings and limits: Public TCR beta family frequency separated CMV-and-HLA carriers, including in an independent cohort. What dominated the ex vivo response were HLA-C-restricted CMV-specific TCR beta clonotypes.

The J gene is TRBJ1-1, the V gene TRBV7-2, with D unclear. The sequenced sample was CD8+ T cells from cultured PBMCs, obtained from culture after CMV antigen stimulation. This receptor was identified in a human donor in good health (CMV status not recorded). Some clones in this sample may be carry-over from other donors' samples. The CDR3 protein is CASRVGGLREAFF. The CDR3 DNA sequence: TGTGCCAGCAGAGTCGGTGGGTTGAGGGAAGCTTTCTTT.